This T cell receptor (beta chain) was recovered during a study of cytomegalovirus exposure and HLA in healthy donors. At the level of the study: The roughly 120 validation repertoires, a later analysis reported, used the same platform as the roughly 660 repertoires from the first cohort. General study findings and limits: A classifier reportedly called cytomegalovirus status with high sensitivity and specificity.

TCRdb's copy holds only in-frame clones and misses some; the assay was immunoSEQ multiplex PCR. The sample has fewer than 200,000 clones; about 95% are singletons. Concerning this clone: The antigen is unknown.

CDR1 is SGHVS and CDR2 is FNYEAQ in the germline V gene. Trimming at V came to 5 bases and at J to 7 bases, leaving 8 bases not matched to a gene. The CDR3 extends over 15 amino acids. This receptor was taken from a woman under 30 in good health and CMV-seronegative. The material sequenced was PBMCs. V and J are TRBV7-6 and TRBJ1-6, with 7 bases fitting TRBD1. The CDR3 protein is CASSTRDSENSPLHF. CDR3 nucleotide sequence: TGTGCCAGCAGCACCCGGGACAGTGAGAATTCACCCCTCCACTTT.